The TCR beta chain under discussion was sequenced for a study of T cell responses to AZD1222 COVID-19 vaccine. Study-level results: Distributed over spike, vaccine-associated CD4 TCRs predominated at 160-218 and 743-854.

This clone appeared once. As yet, its antigen is unknown. The method was immunoSEQ multiplex PCR; TCRdb's version includes in-frame clones alone and lacks a portion of them. The profile shows 90,000 to 110,000 clones, around nine tenths of them singletons. This CDR3 comprises 16 residues. The chain recombines TRBV1 with TRBJ1-1. TRBV1 is given as a pseudogene. This sequence was found in an adult in good health. The source material was peripheral blood, sampled on day 0 of AZD1222 vaccination. The chain's CDR3 is CTSSPAHSGTYTEAFF. The CDR3 coding sequence is TGCACCAGCAGCCCCGCCCACTCCGGGACCTACACTGAAGCTTTCTTT.